The T cell receptor (beta chain) under discussion was sequenced for a study of blood T cell repertoires in COVID-19 (TCRdb year 2020). Broadly, across the study: Samples covering the acute and convalescent phases of COVID-19 were provided by collaborators in the United States, Italy and Spain. Nearly every sample came with metadata listing a de-identified subject ID, COVID-19 status, age in years and sex. Samples were obtained from the ongoing ImmuneRACE study (first 160 participants) and from 950 to 1,500 subjects provided by 6 global collaborators. Deeply sampled blood TCRbeta repertoires from subjects exposed to, actively infected with, or recovered from COVID-19 were included in the dataset. The repertoires were released in a freely available public database intended as a resource for research on the immune response to SARS-CoV-2. Where available, HLA class I and class II types were taken from metadata supplied by the sample provider and were not determined by assay-based typing. The prospective study material was composed of cDNA or gDNA derived from T cells, B-cell-depleted T cells, or PBMCs. Paper-wide results and their limitations: How much clinical and demographic metadata was included differed by source and by participant, and the metadata was provided uncurated.

Participants in the prospective study were enrolled through a virtual design, were aged roughly 18 to 90 years, and lived in some 24 United States geographic areas. In the prospective study, participants were assigned to cohorts based on the clinical history participants reported in a screening survey and a study questionnaire. A participant counted as exposed if, within 2 weeks of entering the study, that participant had been in contact with someone who had a PCR-confirmed or clinician-diagnosed COVID-19 case. In the prospective study, whole blood, serum and a nasopharyngeal or oropharyngeal swab were collected from each participant by mobile phlebotomists. Additional blood draws and questionnaires over an approximately two-month period could optionally be provided by prospective study participants. Before DNA extraction, blood samples from the prospective study were shipped at room temperature or frozen.

Details on this clone: It lacks a known antigen. Qualities for individual bases were not recorded, and no much larger clone is one base off.

V lost 4 bases and J lost 2 bases; the stretch between them is 10 bases long. From the germline V gene (reference sequence), CDR1 is LNHDA and CDR2 is SQIVND. The CDR3 goes from the cysteine to the phenylalanine over 14 residues. The retained sequence is limited to the CDR3, 42 bases, with the frame set at the first base. The immunoSEQ Assay, a bias-controlled multiplex PCR, was used to amplify TCRbeta CDR3 regions from genomic DNA. The published analysis was carried out like this. Within the assay, amplification of reference gene primers was used to estimate how many nucleated cells each sample contained. To quantify the absolute abundance of each unique TCRbeta CDR3 rearrangement, sequence reads were collapsed and filtered. For each sample, productive Simpson clonality was calculated as the square root of Simpson's diversity index across productive rearrangements. The table comes from immuneACCESS by way of TCRdb, which keeps in-frame sequences with V and J called. Part of the clones is missing from these tables; in studies checked, under half for an unresolved V gene and the rest for unknown reasons. Clone size and the V and J calls come from that table; the DNA yielded D and trimming. In all, the sample holds hundreds of thousands of clones, and around nine tenths of those were seen once. In total, the top ten clones hold about 1.4% of the sample.

Sample: PBMCs or T cells enriched from blood (not recorded which). The rearranged chain carries TRBV19 and TRBJ2-3; a tentative D match to TRBD2 spans 6 bases. This clonotype was sampled from a woman under 30 who had been exposed to COVID-19. The CDR3 sequence is CASSSGTVTDTQYF. The nucleotide sequence is given as TGTGCCAGTAGTAGCGGGACTGTCACAGATACGCAGTATTTT.